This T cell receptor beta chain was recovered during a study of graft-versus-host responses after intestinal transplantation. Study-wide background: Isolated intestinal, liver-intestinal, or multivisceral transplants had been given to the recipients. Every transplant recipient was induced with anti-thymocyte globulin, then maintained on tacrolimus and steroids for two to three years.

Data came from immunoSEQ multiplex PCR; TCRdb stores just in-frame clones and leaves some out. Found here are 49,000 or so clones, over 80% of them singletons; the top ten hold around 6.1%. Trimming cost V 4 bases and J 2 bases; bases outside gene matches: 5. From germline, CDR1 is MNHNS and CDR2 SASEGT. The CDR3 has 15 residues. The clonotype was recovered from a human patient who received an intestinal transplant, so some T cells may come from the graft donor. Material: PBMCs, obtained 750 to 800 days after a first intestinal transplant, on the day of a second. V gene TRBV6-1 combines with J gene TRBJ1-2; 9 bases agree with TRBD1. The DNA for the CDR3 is TGTGCCAGCAGTGTTCACAGGGGGCAGAACTATGGCTACACCTTC. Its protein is CASSVHRGQNYGYTF.